The 20 T cell receptor beta chains listed next were all sequenced from one sample in a study of low-dose radiotherapy and immunotherapy resistance in tumors. Priming of first-strand cDNA relied on TRAV- and TRBV-specific primers (covering alpha and beta chains). Using a constant-region primer together with a V-primer adapter, TCRs were subjected to 20 PCR cycles of amplification. TCRdb redid the calling of the reads with MiXCR, one entry per CDR3 protein. The sample shows more than 50,000 distinct CDR3 sequences, less than 30% of them seen only once. The time point is: after trial treatment. Treatment in this sample: LDRT plus nivolumab, ipilimumab, low-dose cyclophosphamide and aspirin (RACIN trial). Sequenced material: PBMCs, taken after low-dose radiotherapy plus immunotherapy. The source is a male donor with prostate cancer.

This clonotype was picked up many times. V is TRBV10-1 and J is TRBJ2-7, with 11 bases fitting TRBD2. Germline assignment: CDR1 WNHNN and CDR2 SYGVQD (reference sequence). The CDR3 spans 15 residues. Trimming took 4 bases from V and 1 from J; bases not matched to a gene: 3. In DNA form, the CDR3 reads TGCGCCAGCAGTGCGGGGACTAGCGGTTCCTACGAGCAGTACTTC. This sequence encodes CASSAGTSGSYEQYF.

As regards this clonotype: A far larger clone is a single base away, which makes a read error likely. The CDR3 loop reads CASRVETGLPYEQYF. Written as DNA, the CDR3 is TGTGCCAGCAGGGTGGAGACAGGGCTCCCCTACGAGCAGTACTTC. This chain links TRBV6-6 with TRBJ2-7, with TRBD1 matching 7 bases. The germline gives CDR1 MNHNY, CDR2 SVGAGI (reference sequence). The V segment lost 6 bases and the J segment 2 bases; nucleotides outside the gene matches: 10. The CDR3 length is 15 residues.

This clonotype was recorded at least ten times. V is TRBV14 and J is TRBJ2-1, with TRBD2 matching over 12 bases. CDR3 size: 19 residues. Germline loops: CDR1 SGHDN, CDR2 FVKESK. The V and J ends lost 1 base and 4 bases, in that order; junction bases with no gene match: 11. CDR3: CASSQGLAGVYGDYNEQFF. The CDR3 DNA reads as TGTGCCAGCAGCCAAGGACTAGCGGGGGTGTATGGAGATTACAATGAGCAGTTCTTC.

The chain carries TRBV20-1 and TRBJ2-1, with TRBD2 matching over 12 bases. The CDR3 runs to 15 residues. The V gene end was trimmed by 0 bases and the J gene end by 7 bases; junction bases not matched to a gene: 4. CDR1 DFQATT and CDR2 SNEGSKA come from the germline V gene (reference sequence). The chain's CDR3 is CSARDPSGGDNEQFF. The CDR3 DNA reads as TGCAGTGCTAGAGACCCTAGCGGGGGGGATAATGAGCAGTTCTTC.

This clonotype has at least ten counts. The CDR3 nucleotides are TGTGCCAGCAGTGAAGCCATCTCCGTCCACTCTGGGGCCAACGTCCTGACTTTC. Its protein product is CASSEAISVHSGANVLTF. The chain couples TRBV6-6 to TRBJ2-6, with D hard to call. Germline V CDR1 and CDR2: MNHNY, SVGAGI (reference sequence). Trimming pared 5 bases from V and 0 bases from J, leaving 17 bases between. The CDR3 has 18 amino acids.

This chain joins TRBV18 and TRBJ1-4; D is perhaps TRBD1 (5 bases). Germline V CDR1 and CDR2: KGHSH, LQKENI. V was cut by 0 bases and J by 0 bases, with 5 bases left in between. The CDR3 covers 15 residues. As DNA, the CDR3 is TGTGCCAGCTCACCACCGGGGGCAACTAATGAAAAACTGTTTTTT. Translating it yields CASSPPGATNEKLFF.

This clonotype showed up many times. The J gene is TRBJ2-5, the V gene TRBV7-8; D is perhaps TRBD2 (7 bases). The CDR3 is 15 amino acids. Trimming shortened V by 4 bases and J by 5 bases, and 17 bases separated the two germline ends. Germline-derived CDR1 and CDR2 are SGHVS and FQNEAQ. In DNA, the CDR3 is TGTGCCAGCAGCTCCTCCTTCGGGGGGCGGGAGACCCAGTACTTC. Its translation: CASSSSFGGRETQYF.

The chain employs TRBV20-1 and TRBJ2-1; 8 nucleotides agree with TRBD1. CDR1 and CDR2 from the germline V gene are DFQATT and SNEGSKA (reference sequence). The CDR3 extends over 14 amino acids. V lost 6 bases and J lost 12; bases outside the gene matches: 16. The DNA for the CDR3 is TGCAGTGCAGAGGGGGCAGGGGGCCTATTTCCGCAGTTCTTC. This encodes CSAEGAGGLFPQFF.

This clonotype turned up a few times. The chain links TRBV5-1 to TRBJ1-2, with TRBD1 matching over 11 bases. The J segment lost 3 bases and the V segment lost 4 bases, leaving 2 bases of the junction unmatched. The CDR3 sequence is 14 residues long. In germline, CDR1 is SGHRS, CDR2 YFSETQ. CDR3 sequence (DNA): TGCGCCAGCAGCGGACAGGGGGCCTACTATGGCTACACCTTC. Translation: CASSGQGAYYGYTF.

In this sample, this clonotype turned up once. A far larger clone is one base from this, pointing to a likely read error. V gene TRBV20-1 combines with J gene TRBJ2-7, with no clear D. Trimming shortened V by 1 base and J by 7 bases, and 11 bases separated the two germline ends. Germline CDR1 DFQATT, CDR2 SNEGSKA (reference sequence). The CDR3 loop spans 12 amino acids. CDR3 DNA: TGCAGTGCTAGAGGTAGAAACAATGAGCAGTACTTC. Its protein product is CSARGRNNEQYF.

This clonotype was detected ten times or more. This rearrangement joins TRBV28 to TRBJ2-7; D unresolved. This CDR3 is 15 amino acids long. In germline, CDR1 is MDHEN, CDR2 SYDVKM. The V gene lost 4 bases and the J gene lost 2 bases, with 15 bases spanning the gap. In nucleotides, the CDR3 is TGTGCCAGCAGTTACTCGTTCACGGACCCCTACGAGCAGTACTTC. It encodes CASSYSFTDPYEQYF.

This clonotype showed up many times. J is TRBJ1-1 and V is TRBV19; D is undetermined. The CDR3 covers 13 residues. Between the trimmed V and J ends, which lost 7 bases and 1 base, there was a span of 10 bases. Looked up from germline, CDR1 is LNHDA and CDR2 is SQIVND (reference sequence). The CDR3 DNA sequence: TGTGCCAGTAACGTACAGCGGAACACTGAAGCTTTCTTT. This sequence encodes CASNVQRNTEAFF.

Comment on this clonotype: The likely explanation is a read error, given a far larger clone one base away. V and J are TRBV11-2 and TRBJ2-7; 7 positions agree with TRBD2. CDR3 length equals 13 residues. CDR1 SGHAT and CDR2 FQNNGV come from the germline V gene. V lost 4 bases and J lost 6; bases outside the gene matches: 6. In DNA, the CDR3 is TGTGCCAGCAGCTCCCGCGGGGGAACCGAGCAGTACTTC. Protein sequence: CASSSRGGTEQYF. The full variable domain, rest sourced from reference TRBV11-2 and TRBJ2-7, is EAGVAQSPRYKIIEKRQSVAFWCNPISGHATLYWYQQILGQGPKLLIQFQNNGVVDDSQLPKDRFSAERLKGVDSTLKIQPAKLEDSAVYLCASSSRGGTEQYFGPGTRLTVT.

By share of the sample, this clonotype is medium-sized (0.01 to 0.1%). V usage is TRBV4-1 and J usage is TRBJ2-1; 7 bases are a match to TRBD2. Losses at the gene ends were 1 base for V and 3 bases for J; bases not matched to a gene: 9. Germline assignment: CDR1 MGHRA and CDR2 YSYEKL. The CDR3 has 17 amino acids. The CDR3 loop is CASSQAAGAGNYNEQFF. In nucleotides, the CDR3 is TGCGCCAGCAGCCAAGCTGCCGGAGCGGGAAACTACAATGAGCAGTTCTTC.

Points on this clonotype: It differs at one base from a far larger clone, so likely a read error. The rearrangement links TRBV6-2 or TRBV6-3 to TRBJ2-7; the D gene could be TRBD1 or TRBD2 (5 bases each). Germline V CDR1 and CDR2: MNHEY, SVGEGT. This CDR3 has 11 amino acids. V lost 6 bases and J 2 bases, leaving 5 bases between the germline ends. The CDR3 here is CASRGAYEQYF. The CDR3 coding sequence is TGTGCCAGCAGGGGGGCCTACGAGCAGTACTTC.

This clonotype was observed once. This chain connects TRBV5-8 to TRBJ2-1; 9 bases fit TRBD1. The germline CDR1 and CDR2 sequences are SGHTS and YDEGEE. CDR3 length: 14 residues. Losses at the gene ends were 5 bases for V and 3 bases for J; bases not matched to a gene: 3. The CDR3 loop reads CASRGQGSYNEQFF. The CDR3 bases are TGTGCCAGCAGAGGACAGGGGAGCTACAATGAGCAGTTCTTC.

The chain combines TRBV5-5 with TRBJ2-3; 7 bases line up with TRBD1. After removal of 4 bases from V and 0 bases from J, the junction contained 5 bases not matched to a gene. The CDR3 loop spans 15 amino acids. Germline CDR1 SGHKS, CDR2 YYEKEE (reference sequence). DNA for the CDR3: TGTGCCAGCAGCCCGACAGGGCTTAGCACAGATACGCAGTATTTT. This translates into CASSPTGLSTDTQYF.

At least ten counts were recorded for this clonotype. The genes are TRBV18 and TRBJ2-5, with TRBD1 identical over 7 bases. This CDR3 contains 14 residues. Germline CDR1 is KGHSH and CDR2 is LQKENI. J was trimmed by 1 base and V by 5 bases; bases with no gene match: 4. The CDR3 coding sequence is TGTGCCAGCTCAACAAGGGACAGCCAAGAGACCCAGTACTTC. Amino acid sequence: CASSTRDSQETQYF. The complete variable domain, with remaining parts taken from reference TRBV18 and TRBJ2-5, reads NAGVMQNPRHLVRRRGQEARLRCSPMKGHSHVYWYRQLPEEGLKFMVYLQKENIIDESGMPKERFSAEFPKEGPSILRIQQVVRGDSAAYFCASSTRDSQETQYFGPGTRLLVL.

This clonotype was picked up many times. The V and J genes are TRBV6-6 and TRBJ2-3; D not resolved. Deletions cut 5 bases from V and 1 base from J, with 16 bases between. The CDR3 has 16 residues. Looked up from germline, CDR1 is MNHNY and CDR2 is SVGAGI (reference sequence). The CDR3 DNA reads TGTGCCAGCAGTATTAGCTTGCGAGGTGGCACAGATACGCAGTATTTT. Protein: CASSISLRGGTDTQYF.

Details on this clonotype: Possible read error: a much larger clone is one base away. The chain is built from TRBV9 and TRBJ2-7; D possibly corresponds to TRBD2 (7 bases). The CDR3 has 15 residues. V was clipped by 0 bases and J by 3 bases, with 13 bases between them. Germline CDR1 reads SGDLS; CDR2 reads YYNGEE. The CDR3 DNA sequence: TGTGCCAGCAGCGTAGGGAGGGGGGGCCTCTACGAGCAGTACTTC. This translates into CASSVGRGGLYEQYF.